The rows below give T cell receptor beta chains drawn from one sample of a study of vaccination effects on CD4 cells after COVID-19. Repertoires were generated with immunoSEQ multiplex PCR, while TCRdb's copy carries only in-frame clones and drops some. The sample lists fewer than 35,000 clones, around 85% seen once, with less than 6% in the top ten. No antigen is known for these receptors. Sequencing used CD4+ T cells from PBMCs cultured with SARS-CoV-2 spike peptides, obtained after COVID-19 vaccination. Receptors were obtained from a human donor who received a COVID-19 vaccine. Some clones in this sample may be carry-over from other donors' samples. CDR3s include the opening cysteine and the closing phenylalanine or tryptophan. The D gene is left open where the match is weak. For some rows the clone size is stated as once, few or many, or as a class when expanded; others skip it.

size	V	J	D	CDR3	DNA
-	TRBV2	TRBJ2-5	-	CASSELRETQYF	TGTGCCAGCAGTGAATTGAGGGAGACCCAGTACTTC
-	TRBV5-1	TRBJ2-7	-	CASSLEGLSSYEQYF	TGCGCCAGCAGCTTGGAGGGGTTGAGCTCCTACGAGCAGTACTTC
-	TRBV11-2	TRBJ2-2	-	CASSQRLAGPTGELFF	TGTGCCAGCAGCCAAAGGTTGGCAGGCCCTACCGGGGAGCTGTTTTTT
once	TRBV3-1/TRBV3-2	TRBJ2-5	-	CASTTGLATQETQYF	TGTGCCAGCACCACGGGACTCGCAACCCAAGAGACCCAGTACTTC
few	TRBV12-3/TRBV12-4	TRBJ2-2	-	CASTPQNTGELFF	TGTGCCAGCACACCCCAGAACACCGGGGAGCTGTTTTTT
-	TRBV6-5	TRBJ1-1	TRBD1	CASSYSPGGGTEAFF	TGTGCCAGCAGTTACTCCCCAGGGGGCGGCACTGAAGCTTTCTTT
-	TRBV6-4	TRBJ2-1	-	CASSAESGNEQFF	TGTGCCAGCTCCGCAGAATCGGGGAATGAGCAGTTCTTC
-	TRBV29-1	TRBJ2-3	-	CSVILRALTDTQYF	TGCAGCGTCATTCTCAGGGCCCTCACAGATACGCAGTATTTT
-	TRBV27	TRBJ2-3	-	CASSHVGTDTQYF	TGTGCCAGCAGCCATGTTGGGACAGATACGCAGTATTTT
-	TRBV30	TRBJ1-3	-	CAWAPGLGGNTIYF	TGTGCCTGGGCCCCTGGCCTAGGTGGAAACACCATATATTTT
-	TRBV24-1	TRBJ2-3	TRBD1	CATSGGQALDTQYF	TGTGCCACCAGTGGCGGACAGGCCTTAGATACGCAGTATTTT
few	TRBV7-3	TRBJ1-1	-	CASSSSPGSTEAFF	TGTGCCAGCAGCTCCTCACCGGGGAGCACTGAAGCTTTCTTT
once	TRBV18	TRBJ1-1	-	CASSPRSDGNTEAFF	TGTGCCAGCTCACCACGATCGGACGGGAACACTGAAGCTTTCTTT
-	TRBV15	TRBJ1-2	TRBD1	CATSGPDRDREDYGYTF	TGTGCCACCAGCGGGCCGGACCGGGACAGGGAGGACTATGGCTACACCTTC
few	TRBV18	TRBJ1-6	-	CASSGRSSYNSPLHF	TGTGCCAGCTCAGGCCGGAGCTCCTATAATTCACCCCTCCACTTT
-	TRBV27	TRBJ1-1	-	CASSLYRVDTEAFF	TGTGCCAGCAGTTTATATCGGGTTGACACTGAAGCTTTCTTT
-	TRBV24-1	TRBJ2-6	-	CATGVAGANVLTF	TGTGCCACCGGGGTTGCCGGGGCCAACGTCCTGACTTTC
-	TRBV5-1	TRBJ2-2	-	CASSFNRVGTGELFF	TGCGCCAGCAGCTTCAACAGGGTGGGCACCGGGGAGCTGTTTTTT
-	TRBV7-3	TRBJ1-2	-	CASSLQGTNYGYTF	TGTGCCAGCAGCTTGCAGGGAACTAACTATGGCTACACCTTC
few	TRBV19	TRBJ2-2	TRBD1	CASSIDRAGTGELFF	TGTGCCAGTAGTATTGACAGGGCAGGAACCGGGGAGCTGTTTTTT
-	TRBV18	TRBJ2-4	-	CASSRQGVKENIQYF	TGTGCCAGCTCACGCCAGGGAGTAAAGGAAAACATTCAGTACTTC
-	TRBV6-2/TRBV6-3	TRBJ1-1	-	CASSYGAGVWITSEAFF	TGTGCCAGCAGTTACGGGGCAGGGGTATGGATAACAAGTGAAGCTTTCTTT
-	TRBV4-1	TRBJ1-5	TRBD1	CASSRLRGDRGEQPQHF	TGCGCCAGCAGCCGCCTACGGGGCGACAGGGGTGAGCAGCCCCAGCATTTT
once	TRBV24-1	TRBJ2-5	-	CATSARKQETQYF	TGTGCCACCAGTGCTAGGAAACAAGAGACCCAGTACTTC
-	TRBV5-1	TRBJ1-2	-	CASSLNGGFYGYTF	TGCGCCAGCAGCTTGAACGGGGGCTTCTATGGCTACACCTTC
-	TRBV7-9	TRBJ2-3	TRBD1	CASSFRDRGLGTDTQYF	TGTGCCAGCAGCTTCCGGGACAGGGGGTTAGGCACAGATACGCAGTATTTT
-	TRBV4-3	TRBJ1-3	-	CASSQDYSRVSGNTIYF	TGCGCCAGCAGCCAAGATTATAGCCGAGTCTCTGGAAACACCATATATTTT
-	TRBV12-3/TRBV12-4	TRBJ1-1	-	CASSLMRNTEAFF	TGTGCCAGCAGTTTAATGAGGAACACTGAAGCTTTCTTT
-	TRBV6-5	TRBJ1-2	-	CASSIAPLGGGYTF	TGTGCCAGCAGTATAGCACCTCTTGGGGGTGGCTACACCTTC
-	TRBV19	TRBJ1-6	-	CASSISTEPSPLHF	TGTGCCAGTAGTATTTCGACAGAGCCTTCACCCCTCCACTTT
-	TRBV9	TRBJ2-1	TRBD1	CASTPGQGARNEQFF	TGTGCCAGCACTCCGGGACAGGGGGCTAGAAATGAGCAGTTCTTC
-	TRBV9	TRBJ1-1	-	CASSPQTEMNTEAFF	TGTGCCAGCAGCCCCCAGACGGAAATGAACACTGAAGCTTTCTTT
-	TRBV5-4	TRBJ1-2	-	CASSLSRENGYTF	TGTGCCAGCAGCTTGTCGAGGGAGAATGGCTACACCTTC
-	TRBV5-1	TRBJ1-1	TRBD1	CASSSGTADTEAFF	TGCGCCAGCAGCTCCGGGACAGCGGACACTGAAGCTTTCTTT
once	TRBV7-3	TRBJ2-1	TRBD2	CASSLAGGPNEQFF	TGTGCCAGCAGCTTAGCGGGGGGACCAAATGAGCAGTTCTTC
-	TRBV6-5	TRBJ1-2	-	CASIGGLYGYTF	TGTGCCAGCATAGGGGGTCTCTATGGCTACACCTTC
-	TRBV18	TRBJ1-4	-	CASSPRLQGKEKLFF	TGTGCCAGCTCACCCCGGTTACAGGGCAAGGAAAAACTGTTTTTT
once	TRBV2	TRBJ2-5	-	CASKTLSARTQYF	TGTGCCAGCAAGACCTTATCGGCTCGGACCCAGTACTTC
once	TRBV18	TRBJ2-5	-	CASSPLLGGQETQYF	TGTGCCAGCTCACCACTTCTGGGGGGCCAAGAGACCCAGTACTTC
once	TRBV7-9	TRBJ1-4	TRBD1	CASSVGQVDEKLFF	TGTGCCAGCAGCGTTGGACAGGTCGACGAAAAACTGTTTTTT